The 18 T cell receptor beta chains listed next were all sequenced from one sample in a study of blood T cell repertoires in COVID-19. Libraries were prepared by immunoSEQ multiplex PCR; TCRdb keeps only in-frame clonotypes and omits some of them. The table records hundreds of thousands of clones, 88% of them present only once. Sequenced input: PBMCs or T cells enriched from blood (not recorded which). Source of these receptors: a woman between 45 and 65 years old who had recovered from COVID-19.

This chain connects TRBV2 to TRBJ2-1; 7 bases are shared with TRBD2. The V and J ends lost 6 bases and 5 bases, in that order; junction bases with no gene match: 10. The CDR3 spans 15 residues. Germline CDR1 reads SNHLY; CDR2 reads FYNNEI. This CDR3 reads CASRVMGGLDNEQFF. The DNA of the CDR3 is TGTGCCAGCAGGGTTATGGGAGGGCTTGACAATGAGCAGTTCTTC.

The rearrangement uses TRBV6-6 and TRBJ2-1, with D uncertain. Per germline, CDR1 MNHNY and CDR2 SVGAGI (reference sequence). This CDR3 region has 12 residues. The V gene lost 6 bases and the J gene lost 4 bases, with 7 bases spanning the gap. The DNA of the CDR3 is TGTGCCAGCAGCCCAGGTTACAATGAGCAGTTCTTC. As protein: CASSPGYNEQFF.

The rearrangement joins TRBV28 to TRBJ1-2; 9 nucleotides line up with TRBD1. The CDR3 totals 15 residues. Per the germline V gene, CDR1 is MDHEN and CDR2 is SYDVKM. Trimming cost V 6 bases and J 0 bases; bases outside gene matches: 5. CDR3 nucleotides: TGTGCCAGCAGAGCGACAGGGGGAGCTAACTATGGCTACACCTTC. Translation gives CASRATGGANYGYTF.

The DNA for the CDR3 is TGTGCCAGCTCACCGTCCAGGGAAAACACTGAAGCTTTCTTT. Protein sequence: CASSPSRENTEAFF. J is TRBJ1-1 and V is TRBV18; D perhaps matches TRBD1 (5 bases). Trimming stripped 3 bases from V and 2 bases from J, with 10 bases between. Germline CDR1 and CDR2: KGHSH and LQKENI. The CDR3 runs to 14 residues.

In DNA form, the CDR3 reads TGTGCCAGCTCACCACTGGGGGGGCGCAATAGCAATCAGCCCCAGCATTTT. It translates to CASSPLGGRNSNQPQHF. This chain uses TRBV18 with TRBJ1-5; a weak D match, TRBD1 (6 bases). Trimming cost V 1 base and J 0 bases, with 13 bases left between them. Germline V gives CDR1 KGHSH, CDR2 LQKENI. CDR3 size: 17 residues.

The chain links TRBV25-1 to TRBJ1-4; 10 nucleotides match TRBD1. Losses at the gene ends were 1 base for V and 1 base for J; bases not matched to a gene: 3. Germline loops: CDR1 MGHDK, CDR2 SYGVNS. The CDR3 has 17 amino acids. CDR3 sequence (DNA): TGTGCCAGCAGTGAATCGGGACAGGGGTTAACTAATGAAAAACTGTTTTTT. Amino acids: CASSESGQGLTNEKLFF.

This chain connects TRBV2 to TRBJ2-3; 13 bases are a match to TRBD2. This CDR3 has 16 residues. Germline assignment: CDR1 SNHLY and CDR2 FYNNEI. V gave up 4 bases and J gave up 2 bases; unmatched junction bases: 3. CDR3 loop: CASSGLAGGFTDTQYF. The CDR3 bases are TGTGCCAGCAGTGGACTAGCGGGAGGATTCACAGATACGCAGTATTTT.

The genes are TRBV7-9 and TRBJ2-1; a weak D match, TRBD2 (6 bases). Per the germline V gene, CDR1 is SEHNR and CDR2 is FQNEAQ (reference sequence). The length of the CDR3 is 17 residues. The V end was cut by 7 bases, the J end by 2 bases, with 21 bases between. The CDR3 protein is CASIPQPGTRPYNEQFF. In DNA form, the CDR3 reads TGTGCCAGCATTCCCCAGCCCGGGACTCGCCCCTACAATGAGCAGTTCTTC.

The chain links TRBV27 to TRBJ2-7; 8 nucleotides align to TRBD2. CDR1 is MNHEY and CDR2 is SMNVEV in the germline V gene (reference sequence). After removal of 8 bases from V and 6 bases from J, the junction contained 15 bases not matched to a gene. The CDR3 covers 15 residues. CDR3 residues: CASSRALAGGLEQYF. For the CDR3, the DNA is TGTGCCAGCTCCCGTGCCCTGGCGGGAGGCCTCGAGCAGTACTTC.

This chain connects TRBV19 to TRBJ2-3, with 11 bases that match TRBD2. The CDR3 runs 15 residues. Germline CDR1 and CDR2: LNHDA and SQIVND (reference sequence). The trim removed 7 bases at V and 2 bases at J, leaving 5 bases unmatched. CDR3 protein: CASKGLAGNTDTQYF. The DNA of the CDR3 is TGTGCCAGTAAAGGACTAGCGGGTAACACAGATACGCAGTATTTT.

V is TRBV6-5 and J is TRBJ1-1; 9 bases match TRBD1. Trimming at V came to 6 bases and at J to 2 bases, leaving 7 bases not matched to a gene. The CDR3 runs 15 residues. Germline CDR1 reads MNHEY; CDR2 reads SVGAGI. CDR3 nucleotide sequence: TGTGCCAGCAGACCTTGGGACAGGGCCAACACTGAAGCTTTCTTT. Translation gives CASRPWDRANTEAFF.

CDR3 sequence (DNA): TGTGCCAGCACCCCAGGGGACTCTGGAAACACCATATATTTT. Translation gives CASTPGDSGNTIYF. V usage is TRBV7-9 and J usage is TRBJ1-3; perhaps TRBD1 as D (6 bases). V lost 7 bases and J 0 bases, leaving 10 bases between the germline ends. There are 14 residues in the CDR3. CDR1 SEHNR and CDR2 FQNEAQ come from the germline V gene (reference sequence).

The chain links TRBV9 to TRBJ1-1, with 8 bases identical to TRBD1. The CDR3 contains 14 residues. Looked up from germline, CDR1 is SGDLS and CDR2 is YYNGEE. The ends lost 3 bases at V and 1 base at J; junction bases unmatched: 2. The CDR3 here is CASSGQGRNTEAFF. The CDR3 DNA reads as TGTGCCAGCAGCGGACAGGGGCGGAACACTGAAGCTTTCTTT.

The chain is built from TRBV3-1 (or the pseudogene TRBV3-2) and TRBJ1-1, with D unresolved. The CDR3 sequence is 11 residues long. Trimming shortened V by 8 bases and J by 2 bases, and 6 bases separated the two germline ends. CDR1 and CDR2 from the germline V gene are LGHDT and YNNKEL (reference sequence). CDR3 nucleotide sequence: TGTGCCAGCCTAGGAAACACTGAAGCTTTCTTT. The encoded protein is CASLGNTEAFF.

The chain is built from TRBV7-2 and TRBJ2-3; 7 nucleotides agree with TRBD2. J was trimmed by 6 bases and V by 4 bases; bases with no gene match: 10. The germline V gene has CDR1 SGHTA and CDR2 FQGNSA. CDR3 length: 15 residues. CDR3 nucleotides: TGTGCCAGCAGCTCACTAGCGCTTTCAGGCGATACGCAGTATTTT. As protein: CASSSLALSGDTQYF.

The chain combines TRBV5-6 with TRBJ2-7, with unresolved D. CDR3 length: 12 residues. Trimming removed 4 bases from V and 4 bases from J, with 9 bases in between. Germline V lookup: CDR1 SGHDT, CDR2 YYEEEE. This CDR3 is CASSTDKYEQYF. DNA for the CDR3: TGTGCCAGCAGCACTGACAAGTACGAGCAGTACTTC.

CDR3 residues: CASSQVKSSYNSPLHF. The CDR3 nucleotides read TGTGCCAGCAGCCAAGTCAAGAGCTCCTATAATTCACCCCTCCACTTT. The chain carries TRBV4-2 and TRBJ1-6; D remains unclear. CDR1 and CDR2 from the germline V gene are LGHNA and YNFKEQ. There are 16 residues in the CDR3. V was cut by 1 base and J by 0 bases, with 7 bases left in between.

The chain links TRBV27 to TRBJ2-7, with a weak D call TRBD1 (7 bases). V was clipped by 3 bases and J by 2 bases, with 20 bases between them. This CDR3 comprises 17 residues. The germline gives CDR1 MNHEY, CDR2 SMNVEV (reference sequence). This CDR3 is CASSFLPAGQQTYEQYF. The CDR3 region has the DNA TGTGCCAGCAGTTTTCTTCCGGCGGGACAGCAAACCTACGAGCAGTACTTC.